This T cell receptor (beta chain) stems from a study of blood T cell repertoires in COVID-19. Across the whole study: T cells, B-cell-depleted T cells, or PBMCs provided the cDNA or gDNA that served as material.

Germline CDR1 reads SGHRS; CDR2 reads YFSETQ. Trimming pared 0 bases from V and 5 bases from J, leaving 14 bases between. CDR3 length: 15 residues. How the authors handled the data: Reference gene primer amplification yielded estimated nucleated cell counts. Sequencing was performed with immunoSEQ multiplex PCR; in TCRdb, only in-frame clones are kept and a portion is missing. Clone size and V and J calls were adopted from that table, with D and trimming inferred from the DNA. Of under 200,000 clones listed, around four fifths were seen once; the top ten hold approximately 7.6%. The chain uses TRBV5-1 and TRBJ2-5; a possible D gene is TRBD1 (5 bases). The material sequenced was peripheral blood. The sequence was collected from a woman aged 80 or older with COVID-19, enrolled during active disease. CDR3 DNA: TGCGCCAGCAGCTTGGTGGGGCGGTCGTCGGAGACCCAGTACTTC. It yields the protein CASSLVGRSSETQYF.